This T cell receptor beta chain emerged from a study of spatial heterogeneity in lung cancer. Whole-study results and caveats: Expanded TCR counts, ubiquitous and regional, correlated respectively with ubiquitous and regional nonsynonymous mutation counts. Intratumoral expanded alpha and beta TCR counts were found to track tumor mutation counts.

TCRdb re-analysed the 5' RACE reads in MiXCR, keeping a single row per CDR3 protein. Among roughly 19,000 distinct CDR3 sequences, around 6.8% were seen once, and the ten largest hold roughly 24%. Time point of the sample: sample taken at primary tumor resection. The donor population consisted of over 55 patients with untreated, early-stage non-small cell lung cancer. TCRs were sequenced from unsorted whole RNA of tumor, nontumor lung or PBMC. Trimming cost V 5 bases and J 0 bases, with 4 bases left between them. The length of the CDR3 is 12 residues. From germline, CDR1 is SGHTA and CDR2 FQGNSA. On this clonotype: Its antigen is unidentified.

Material: lung tumor tissue, obtained at surgery. The V gene is TRBV7-2, the J gene TRBJ1-2; no reliable D call. The origin of this receptor is a male donor with early-stage non-small cell lung cancer. The CDR3 here is CASSPTNYGYTF. CDR3 coding DNA: TGTGCCAGCAGCCCCACTAACTATGGCTACACCTTC.